What follows are 15 T cell receptor beta chains derived from one specimen sequenced in a study of T cell responses to AZD1222 COVID-19 vaccine. Repertoires were generated with immunoSEQ multiplex PCR, while TCRdb's copy carries only in-frame clones and drops some. The data show roughly 120,000 clones, around nine tenths seen once. Sequencing used peripheral blood, obtained on day 0 of AZD1222 vaccination. The receptors shown here come from an adult in good health.

V and J are TRBV5-6 and TRBJ1-2, with TRBD1 identical over 8 bases. The V gene's germline CDR1 is SGHDT and CDR2 YYEEEE. V lost 3 bases to trimming and J lost 4 bases; unmatched junction nucleotides: 2. The CDR3 is 13 residues long. In nucleotides, the CDR3 is TGTGCCAGCAGCTCCACAGGGGGCTATGGCTACACCTTC. It encodes CASSSTGGYGYTF.

The chain links TRBV19 to TRBJ2-4; maybe TRBD1 (6 bases). The CDR3 contains 14 residues. With 9 bases removed from V and 3 bases from J, the gap between germline ends came to 15 bases. Germline V gives CDR1 LNHDA, CDR2 SQIVND (reference sequence). For the CDR3, the DNA is TGTGCCAGCCGGGACATCATAAGCAAAAACATTCAGTACTTC. Encoded protein: CASRDIISKNIQYF. Full variable domain (outside the CDR3, taken from reference TRBV19 and TRBJ2-4): DGGITQSPKYLFRKEGQNVTLSCEQNLNHDAMYWYRQDPGQGLRLIYYSQIVNDFQKGDIAEGYSVSREKKESFPLTVTSAQKNPTAFYLCASRDIISKNIQYFGAGTRLSVL.

The rearrangement links TRBV19 to TRBJ1-1; D is perhaps TRBD1 (5 bases). This CDR3 spans 14 amino acids. Germline V lookup: CDR1 LNHDA, CDR2 SQIVND (reference sequence). V was cut by 4 bases and J by 4 bases, with 13 bases left in between. In DNA, the CDR3 is TGTGCCAGTAGTAGGGGTCCAGGGCCCACTGAAGCTTTCTTT. Translated, it gives CASSRGPGPTEAFF.

The chain has TRBV7-6 and TRBJ1-4, with unresolved D. The length of the CDR3 is 15 residues. The germline CDR1 and CDR2 sequences are SGHVS and FNYEAQ. The ends were cut back, 5 bases at V and 7 bases at J, with 17 bases in the middle. Here the CDR3 DNA reads TGTGCCAGCAGCCCCCGACTGGGCTTGGGTGAAAAACTGTTTTTT. Encoded protein: CASSPRLGLGEKLFF. The full variable domain, in which reference TRBV7-6 and TRBJ1-4 provide the parts outside the CDR3, is GAGVSQSPRYKVTKRGQDVALRCDPISGHVSLYWYRQALGQGPEFLTYFNYEAQQDKSGLPNDRFSAERPEGSISTLTIQRTEQRDSAMYRCASSPRLGLGEKLFFGSGTQLSVL.

This clone was found a few times. The genes are TRBV9 and TRBJ1-1, with D possibly matching TRBD1 (6 bases). V lost 0 bases to trimming and J lost 3 bases, with 9 bases between them. Germline V gene lookup returns CDR1 SGDLS and CDR2 YYNGEE. This CDR3 region has 14 residues. The chain's CDR3 is CASSVVSGDTEAFF. CDR3 DNA sequence: TGTGCCAGCAGCGTAGTCTCAGGGGACACTGAAGCTTTCTTT.

The chain recombines TRBV7-9 with TRBJ1-3; D is unresolved. The CDR3 is made up of 15 amino acids. Germline lookup yields CDR1 SEHNR and CDR2 FQNEAQ (reference sequence). V lost 0 bases and J lost 0, with 6 bases in between. The CDR3 sequence: CASSLAQSSGNTIYF. In DNA, the CDR3 is TGTGCCAGCAGCTTAGCGCAGAGCTCTGGAAACACCATATATTTT.

This clone has only one observation. V is TRBV7-2 and J is TRBJ2-1; 13 bases agree with TRBD2. The CDR3 has 16 residues. Looked up from germline, CDR1 is SGHTA and CDR2 is FQGNSA. The trim removed 2 bases at V and 8 bases at J, leaving 6 bases unmatched. Here the CDR3 DNA reads TGTGCCAGCAGCTTAACCACTAGCGGGGGGGCCTATGAGCAGTTCTTC. This encodes CASSLTTSGGAYEQFF.

The chain links TRBV10-3 to TRBJ1-2, with 8 bases fitting TRBD1. V shed 3 bases and J 3 bases; nucleotides not matched to a gene: 12. The CDR3 totals 17 residues. Per the germline V gene, CDR1 is ENHRY and CDR2 is SYGVKD. In DNA, the CDR3 is TGTGCCATCAGTGACCGGGCAGGGGGCCTTCTCGACTATGGCTACACCTTC. This encodes CAISDRAGGLLDYGYTF.

V and J are TRBV12-3 or TRBV12-4 and TRBJ2-7; D perhaps matches TRBD1 (5 bases). The CDR3 spans 12 residues. V was clipped by 3 bases and J by 5 bases, with 8 bases between them. The CDR3 region has the DNA TGTGCCAGCAGTTTCACAGGAAACGAGCAGTACTTC. It codes for CASSFTGNEQYF.

The chain combines TRBV7-6 with TRBJ2-7, with 9 bases that match TRBD1. With 8 bases clipped from V and 3 bases from J, the junction kept 11 bases outside the gene matches. The CDR3 extends over 15 amino acids. From germline, CDR1 is SGHVS and CDR2 FNYEAQ. The DNA for the CDR3 is TGTGCCAGCTTTTCCCGGGACAGGGACTACTACGAGCAGTACTTC. Translating gives CASFSRDRDYYEQYF.

This clone was counted a single time. The rearrangement uses TRBV5-1 and TRBJ2-3; a possible D gene is TRBD2 (5 bases). The CDR3 runs 14 residues. V lost 4 bases and J lost 6, with 15 bases in between. Per germline, CDR1 SGHRS and CDR2 YFSETQ. CDR3 DNA sequence: TGCGCCAGCAGCCCCGGGGTCAGTGGGGATACGCAGTATTTT. Amino acids: CASSPGVSGDTQYF.

J is TRBJ2-1 and V is TRBV6-2 or TRBV6-3; D perhaps matches TRBD2 (6 bases). V lost 2 bases and J 5 bases, leaving 13 bases between the germline ends. The CDR3 consists of 15 residues. Per the germline V gene, CDR1 is MNHEY and CDR2 is SVGEGT. This chain's CDR3 is CASSYLGLANNEQFF. CDR3 coding DNA: TGTGCCAGCAGTTACCTGGGACTCGCCAACAATGAGCAGTTCTTC.

The V gene is TRBV4-2, the J gene TRBJ2-5, with TRBD2 as a possible D gene (6 bases). Germline V gene sequence: CDR1 LGHNA, CDR2 YNFKEQ. The CDR3 consists of 16 residues. Trimming stripped 0 bases from V and 4 bases from J, with 15 bases between. CDR3 bases: TGTGCCAGCAGCCAAGATTGGGACTTCGCTAGAGAGACCCAGTACTTC. As protein: CASSQDWDFARETQYF.

This clone was seen a single time. The chain joins TRBV5-1 to TRBJ1-2, with a tentative D call TRBD1 (5 bases). The CDR3 runs 14 residues. Germline V gene data show CDR1 as SGHRS and CDR2 as YFSETQ. V lost 0 bases and J lost 4, with 10 bases in between. Here the CDR3 reads CASSLDGRVYGYTF. CDR3 DNA sequence: TGCGCCAGCAGCTTGGACGGCAGGGTCTATGGCTACACCTTC.

V usage is TRBV4-2 and J usage is TRBJ2-1; 9 nucleotides agree with TRBD2. J was trimmed by 8 bases and V by 5 bases; bases with no gene match: 10. The CDR3 spans 15 residues. Germline V gene lookup returns CDR1 LGHNA and CDR2 YNFKEQ. This CDR3 reads CASSGSAGGPDEQFF. CDR3 nucleotides: TGTGCCAGCAGCGGTTCCGCGGGGGGGCCCGATGAGCAGTTCTTC.